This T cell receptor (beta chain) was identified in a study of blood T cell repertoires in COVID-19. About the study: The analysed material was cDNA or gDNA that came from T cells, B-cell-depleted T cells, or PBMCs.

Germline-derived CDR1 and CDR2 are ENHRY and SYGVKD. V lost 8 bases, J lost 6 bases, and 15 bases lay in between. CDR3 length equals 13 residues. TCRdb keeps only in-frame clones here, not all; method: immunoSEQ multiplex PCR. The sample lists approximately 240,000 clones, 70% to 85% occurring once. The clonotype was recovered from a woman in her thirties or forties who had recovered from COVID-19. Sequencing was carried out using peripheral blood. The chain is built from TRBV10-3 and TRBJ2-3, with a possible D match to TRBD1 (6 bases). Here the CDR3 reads CAIGQQGSDTQYF. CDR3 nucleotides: TGTGCCATCGGACAACAGGGATCCGATACGCAGTATTTT.